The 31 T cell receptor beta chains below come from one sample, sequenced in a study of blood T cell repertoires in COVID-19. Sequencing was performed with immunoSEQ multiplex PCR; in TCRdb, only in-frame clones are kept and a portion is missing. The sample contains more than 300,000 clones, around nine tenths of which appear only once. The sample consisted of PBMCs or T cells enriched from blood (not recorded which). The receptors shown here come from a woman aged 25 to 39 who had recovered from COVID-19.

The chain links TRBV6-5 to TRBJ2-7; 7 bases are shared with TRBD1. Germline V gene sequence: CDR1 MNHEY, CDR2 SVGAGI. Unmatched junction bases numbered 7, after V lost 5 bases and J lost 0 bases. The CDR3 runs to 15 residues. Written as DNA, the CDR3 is TGTGCCAGCAGTCCAGGGGGATTAAGCTCCTACGAGCAGTACTTC. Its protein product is CASSPGGLSSYEQYF.

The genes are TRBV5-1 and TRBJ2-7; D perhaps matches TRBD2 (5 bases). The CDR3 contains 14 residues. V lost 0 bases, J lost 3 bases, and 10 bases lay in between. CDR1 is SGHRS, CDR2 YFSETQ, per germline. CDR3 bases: TGCGCCAGCAGCTTGGGGGCCCGGGACTACGAGCAGTACTTC. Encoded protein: CASSLGARDYEQYF. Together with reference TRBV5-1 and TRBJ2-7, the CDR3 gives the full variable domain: KAGVTQTPRYLIKTRGQQVTLSCSPISGHRSVSWYQQTPGQGLQFLFEYFSETQRNKGNFPGRFSGRQFSNSRSEMNVSTLELGDSALYLCASSLGARDYEQYFGPGTRLTVT.

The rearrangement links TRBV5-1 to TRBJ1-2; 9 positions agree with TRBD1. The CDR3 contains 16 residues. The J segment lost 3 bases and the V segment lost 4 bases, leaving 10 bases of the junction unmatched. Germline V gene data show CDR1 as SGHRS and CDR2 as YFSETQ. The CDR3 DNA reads TGCGCCAGCAGCCCGACGCGGGACAGGGCTGACTATGGCTACACCTTC. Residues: CASSPTRDRADYGYTF. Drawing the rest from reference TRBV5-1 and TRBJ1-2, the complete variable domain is KAGVTQTPRYLIKTRGQQVTLSCSPISGHRSVSWYQQTPGQGLQFLFEYFSETQRNKGNFPGRFSGRQFSNSRSEMNVSTLELGDSALYLCASSPTRDRADYGYTFGSGTRLTVV.

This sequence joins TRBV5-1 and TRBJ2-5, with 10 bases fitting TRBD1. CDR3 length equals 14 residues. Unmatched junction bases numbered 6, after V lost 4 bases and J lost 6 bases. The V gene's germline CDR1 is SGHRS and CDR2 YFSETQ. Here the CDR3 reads CASSNRQGAKTQYF. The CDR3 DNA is TGCGCCAGCAGCAATCGACAGGGGGCGAAGACCCAGTACTTC.

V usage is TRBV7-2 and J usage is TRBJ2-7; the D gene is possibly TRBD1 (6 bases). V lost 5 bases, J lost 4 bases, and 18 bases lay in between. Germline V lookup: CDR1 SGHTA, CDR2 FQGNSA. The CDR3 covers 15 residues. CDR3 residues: CASSPRTGQTYEQYF. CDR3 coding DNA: TGTGCCAGCAGCCCCCGCACCGGACAGACTTACGAGCAGTACTTC.

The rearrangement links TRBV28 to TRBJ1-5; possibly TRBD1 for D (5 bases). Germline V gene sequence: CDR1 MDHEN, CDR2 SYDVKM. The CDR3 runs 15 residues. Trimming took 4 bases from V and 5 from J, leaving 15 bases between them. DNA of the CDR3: TGTGCCAGCAGTTCGCCCACAGGTGGAGATCAGCCCCAGCATTTT. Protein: CASSSPTGGDQPQHF. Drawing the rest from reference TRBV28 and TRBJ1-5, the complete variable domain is DVKVTQSSRYLVKRTGEKVFLECVQDMDHENMFWYRQDPGLGLRLIYFSYDVKMKEKGDIPEGYSVSREKKERFSLILESASTNQTSMYLCASSSPTGGDQPQHFGDGTRLSIL.

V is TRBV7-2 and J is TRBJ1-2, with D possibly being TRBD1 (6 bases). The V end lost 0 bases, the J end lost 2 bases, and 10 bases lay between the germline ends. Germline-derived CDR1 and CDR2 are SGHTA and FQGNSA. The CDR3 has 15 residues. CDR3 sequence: CASSLARRGNYGYTF. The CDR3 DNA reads TGTGCCAGCAGCTTAGCACGAAGGGGGAACTATGGCTACACCTTC.

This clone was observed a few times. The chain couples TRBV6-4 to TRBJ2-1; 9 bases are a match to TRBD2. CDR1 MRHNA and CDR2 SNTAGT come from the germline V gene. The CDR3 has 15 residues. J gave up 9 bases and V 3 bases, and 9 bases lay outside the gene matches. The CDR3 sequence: CASSEKEAGGGEQFF. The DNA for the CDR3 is TGTGCCAGCAGTGAAAAGGAGGCGGGAGGGGGTGAGCAGTTCTTC.

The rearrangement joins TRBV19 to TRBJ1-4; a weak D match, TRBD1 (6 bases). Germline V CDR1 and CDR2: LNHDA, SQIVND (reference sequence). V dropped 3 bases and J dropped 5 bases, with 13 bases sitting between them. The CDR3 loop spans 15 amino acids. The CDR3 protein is CASSIRTEPNEKLFF. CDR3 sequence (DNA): TGTGCCAGTAGTATTCGGACAGAGCCCAATGAAAAACTGTTTTTT.

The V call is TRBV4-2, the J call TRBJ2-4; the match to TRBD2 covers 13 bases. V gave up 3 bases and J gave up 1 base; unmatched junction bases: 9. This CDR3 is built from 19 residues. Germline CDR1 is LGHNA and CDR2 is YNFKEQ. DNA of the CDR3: TGTGCCAGCAGCCACAGGACTAGCGGGAGAGGAGAGGCCAAAAACATTCAGTACTTC. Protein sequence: CASSHRTSGRGEAKNIQYF.

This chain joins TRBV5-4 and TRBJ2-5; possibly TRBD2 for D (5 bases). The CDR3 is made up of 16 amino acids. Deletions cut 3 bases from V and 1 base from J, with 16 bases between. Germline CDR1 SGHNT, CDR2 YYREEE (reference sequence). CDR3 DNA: TGTGCCAGCAGCTCCCCTTGGCAGCGGTCCCAAGAGACCCAGTACTTC. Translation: CASSSPWQRSQETQYF.

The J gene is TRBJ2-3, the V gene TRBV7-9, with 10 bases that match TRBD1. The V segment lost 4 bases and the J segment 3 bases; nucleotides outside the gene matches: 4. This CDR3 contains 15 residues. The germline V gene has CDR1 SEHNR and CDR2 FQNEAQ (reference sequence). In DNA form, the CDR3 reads TGTGCCAGCAGCTCGACAGGGGGCAGGACAGATACGCAGTATTTT. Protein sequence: CASSSTGGRTDTQYF.

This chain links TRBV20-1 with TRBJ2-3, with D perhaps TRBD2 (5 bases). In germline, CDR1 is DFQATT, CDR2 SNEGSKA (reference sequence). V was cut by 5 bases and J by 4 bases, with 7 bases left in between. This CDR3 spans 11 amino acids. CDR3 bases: TGCAGTGCTTTGGGAGCAGATACGCAGTATTTT. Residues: CSALGADTQYF.

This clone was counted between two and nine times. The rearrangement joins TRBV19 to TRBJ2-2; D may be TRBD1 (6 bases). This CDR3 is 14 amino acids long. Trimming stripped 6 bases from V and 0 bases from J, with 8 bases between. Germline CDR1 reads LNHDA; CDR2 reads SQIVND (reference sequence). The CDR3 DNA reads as TGTGCCAGTAGCGGGACAACGAACACCGGGGAGCTGTTTTTT. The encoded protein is CASSGTTNTGELFF.

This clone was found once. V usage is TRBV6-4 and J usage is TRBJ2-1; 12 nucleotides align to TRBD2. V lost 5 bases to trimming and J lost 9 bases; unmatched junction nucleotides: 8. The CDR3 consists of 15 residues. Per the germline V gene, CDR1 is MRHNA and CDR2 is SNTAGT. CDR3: CASSSTLAGGGEQFF. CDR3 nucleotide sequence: TGTGCCAGCAGTTCTACACTAGCGGGAGGAGGTGAGCAGTTCTTC.

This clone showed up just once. The chain's CDR3 is CSVETPDRGSYEQYF. CDR3 DNA sequence: TGCAGCGTTGAAACCCCGGACAGGGGATCCTACGAGCAGTACTTC. The rearrangement joins TRBV29-1 to TRBJ2-7; 9 bases fit TRBD1. Trimming cost V 2 bases and J 1 base; bases outside gene matches: 6. The CDR3 consists of 15 residues. Germline CDR1 SQVTM, CDR2 ANQGSEA.

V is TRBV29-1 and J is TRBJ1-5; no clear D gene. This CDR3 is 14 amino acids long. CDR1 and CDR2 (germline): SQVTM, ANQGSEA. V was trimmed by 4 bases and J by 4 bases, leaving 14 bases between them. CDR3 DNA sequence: TGCAGCGTTGTCACACCCGGGTTAAATCAGCCCCAGCATTTT. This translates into CSVVTPGLNQPQHF.

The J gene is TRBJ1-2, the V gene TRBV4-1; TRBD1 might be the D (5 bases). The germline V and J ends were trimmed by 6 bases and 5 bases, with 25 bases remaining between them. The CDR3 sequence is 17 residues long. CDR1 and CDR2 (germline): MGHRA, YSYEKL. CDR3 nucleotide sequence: TGCGCCAGCAGACGTAGTATTGTTGGGGGGAGAGGTTATGGCTACACCTTC. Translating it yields CASRRSIVGGRGYGYTF.

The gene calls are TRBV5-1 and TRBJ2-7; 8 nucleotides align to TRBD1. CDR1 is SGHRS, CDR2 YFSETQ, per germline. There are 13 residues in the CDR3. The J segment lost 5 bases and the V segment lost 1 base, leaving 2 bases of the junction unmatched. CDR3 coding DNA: TGCGCCAGCAGCTTGAAGACAGGGGACGAGCAGTACTTC. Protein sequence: CASSLKTGDEQYF.

The CDR3 is CASSQVSGTGGEQFF. The CDR3, as DNA: TGTGCCAGCAGCCAAGTCAGCGGCACCGGGGGGGAGCAGTTCTTC. The gene calls are TRBV14 and TRBJ2-1; 7 bases fit TRBD2. The ends lost 1 base at V and 10 bases at J; junction bases unmatched: 10. The germline V gene has CDR1 SGHDN and CDR2 FVKESK. This CDR3 has 15 amino acids.

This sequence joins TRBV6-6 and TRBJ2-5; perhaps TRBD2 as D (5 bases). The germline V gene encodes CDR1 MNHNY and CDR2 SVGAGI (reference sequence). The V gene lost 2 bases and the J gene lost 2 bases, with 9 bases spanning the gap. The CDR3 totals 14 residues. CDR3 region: CASSYLPGQETQYF. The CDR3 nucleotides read TGTGCCAGCAGTTACCTCCCGGGGCAAGAGACCCAGTACTTC.

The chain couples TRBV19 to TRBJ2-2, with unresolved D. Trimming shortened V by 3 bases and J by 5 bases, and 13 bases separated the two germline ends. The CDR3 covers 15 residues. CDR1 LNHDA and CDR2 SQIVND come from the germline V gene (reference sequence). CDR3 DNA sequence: TGTGCCAGTAGTATCGTGGCGCCGACTACCGGGGAGCTGTTTTTT. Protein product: CASSIVAPTTGELFF.

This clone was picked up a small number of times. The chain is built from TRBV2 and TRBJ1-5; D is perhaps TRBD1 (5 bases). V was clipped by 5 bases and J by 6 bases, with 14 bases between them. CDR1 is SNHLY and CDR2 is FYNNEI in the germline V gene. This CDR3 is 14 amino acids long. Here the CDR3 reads CASSTTGMPQPQHF. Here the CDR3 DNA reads TGTGCCAGCAGTACCACAGGAATGCCTCAGCCCCAGCATTTT.

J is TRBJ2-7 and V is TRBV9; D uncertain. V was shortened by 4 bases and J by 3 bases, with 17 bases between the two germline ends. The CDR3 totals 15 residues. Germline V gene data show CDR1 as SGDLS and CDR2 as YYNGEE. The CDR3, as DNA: TGTGCCAGCAGCCCCCGCCAGACTGAACTCTACGAGCAGTACTTC. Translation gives CASSPRQTELYEQYF.

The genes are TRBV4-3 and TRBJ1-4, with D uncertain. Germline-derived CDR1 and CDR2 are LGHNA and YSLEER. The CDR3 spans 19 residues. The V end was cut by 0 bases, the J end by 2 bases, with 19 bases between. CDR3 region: CASSQDAGSLQWTNEKLFF. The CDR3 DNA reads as TGCGCCAGCAGCCAAGATGCAGGATCCCTCCAATGGACTAATGAAAAACTGTTTTTT.

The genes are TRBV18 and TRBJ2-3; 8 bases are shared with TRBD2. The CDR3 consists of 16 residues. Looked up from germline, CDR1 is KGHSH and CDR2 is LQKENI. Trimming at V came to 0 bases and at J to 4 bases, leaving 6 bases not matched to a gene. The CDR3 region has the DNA TGTGCCAGCTCACCACCGGGGACTAGTCTGCCAGATACGCAGTATTTT. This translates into CASSPPGTSLPDTQYF.

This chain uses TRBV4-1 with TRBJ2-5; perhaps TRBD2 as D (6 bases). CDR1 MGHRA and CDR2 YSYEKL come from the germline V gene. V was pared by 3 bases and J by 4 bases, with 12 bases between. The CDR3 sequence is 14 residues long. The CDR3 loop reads CASSQIYGGETQYF. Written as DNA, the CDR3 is TGCGCCAGCAGCCAGATATACGGGGGAGAGACCCAGTACTTC.

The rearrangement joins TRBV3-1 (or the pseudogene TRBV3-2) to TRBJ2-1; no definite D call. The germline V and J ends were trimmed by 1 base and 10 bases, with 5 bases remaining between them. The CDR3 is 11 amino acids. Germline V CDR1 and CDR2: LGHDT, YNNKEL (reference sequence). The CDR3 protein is CASSQVREQFF. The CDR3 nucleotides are TGTGCCAGCAGCCAAGTACGGGAGCAGTTCTTC.

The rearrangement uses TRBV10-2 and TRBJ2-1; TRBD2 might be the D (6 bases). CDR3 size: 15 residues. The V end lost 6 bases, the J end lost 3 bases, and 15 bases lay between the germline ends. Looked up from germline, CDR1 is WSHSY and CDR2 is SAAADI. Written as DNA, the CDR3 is TGCGCCAGCAGACCAGGGACTGGGGGCTACAATGAGCAGTTCTTC. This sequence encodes CASRPGTGGYNEQFF.

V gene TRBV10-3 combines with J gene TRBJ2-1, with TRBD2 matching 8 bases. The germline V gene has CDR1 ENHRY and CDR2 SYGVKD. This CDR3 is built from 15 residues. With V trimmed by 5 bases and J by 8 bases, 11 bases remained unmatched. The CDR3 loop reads CAISSKGGLDDEQFF. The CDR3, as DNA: TGTGCCATCAGTTCAAAAGGGGGACTAGACGATGAGCAGTTCTTC.

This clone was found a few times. The CDR3 spells CASSPSSGGAAGNTIYF. CDR3 bases: TGTGCCAGCAGCCCATCGTCCGGGGGGGCCGCTGGAAACACCATATATTTT. The chain recombines TRBV3-1 (or the pseudogene TRBV3-2) with TRBJ1-3; possible D gene TRBD1, 6 bases. The CDR3 covers 17 residues. Germline loops: CDR1 LGHDT, CDR2 YNNKEL (reference sequence). The ends were cut back, 4 bases at V and 2 bases at J, with 18 bases in the middle.